Listed here is a single T cell receptor beta chain. Its antigen is undetermined. The sample is drawn from a study of shared clonotypes between healthy human individuals. Findings and caveats of the study: Few donors limited the genetic and exposure-history diversity represented. The naive CD4 repertoires of a few donors were compared, and approximately 4.5% of clonotypes were shared.

The CDR3 covers 13 residues. Germline CDR1 reads SGHNT; CDR2 reads YENEEA. V lost 5 bases and J lost 8, with 12 bases in between. The donors were adults (healthy and HIV-negative) with no recent acute infections or vaccinations. Clones were sequenced by immunoSEQ multiplex PCR, and TCRdb holds only the in-frame ones, with some missing. The sample lists about 2.4 million clones; roughly 93% were seen once. The origin of this receptor is a young man in good health. Some clones in this sample may be carry-over from other donors' samples. The V and J genes are TRBV11-3 and TRBJ1-4; D not resolved. Sequences were obtained from naive CD4+ T cells from PBMCs. As to subset: CD45RA+ positively selected. The CDR3 DNA sequence: TGTGCCAGCAGCCCGAGAACCGGGGAAAAACTGTTTTTT. The encoded protein is CASSPRTGEKLFF.